This TCR beta chain is drawn from a study of blood T cell repertoires in COVID-19. Overall study: COVID-19 samples from acute and convalescent phases originated in the United States, Italy and Spain.

The assay was immunoSEQ multiplex PCR, and TCRdb's table has in-frame clones only and misses some. The sample consists of 200,000 to 250,000 clones, over 80% of them appearing once. This CDR3 region has 16 residues. V was shortened by 5 bases and J by 3 bases, with 19 bases between the two germline ends. Germline CDR1 is MNHEY and CDR2 is SMNVEV (reference sequence). The chain couples TRBV27 to TRBJ2-5; no firm D call. The sequence derives from a human donor in a cohort sampled during active COVID-19. Specimen: peripheral blood. Written as DNA, the CDR3 is TGTGCCAGCAGTGCACTACCTATTTCGGTGAAAGAGACCCAGTACTTC. As protein: CASSALPISVKETQYF.